These 18 T cell receptor beta chains were sequenced from one sample in a study of T cells in Graves' hyperthyroidism and ophthalmopathy. The TCR beta CDR3 regions underwent amplification using RNA transcripts as the source. When the TCR CDR3 underwent first-round RT-PCR, the HTBI primer set was used. TCRdb analysed the multiplex PCR reads with MiXCR anew, one entry per CDR3 protein. Of fewer than 650,000 distinct CDR3 sequences listed, 12% to 15% were seen once; the top ten hold approximately 14%. The sequencing input was blood. These receptors all stem from a woman between 35 and 50 years old with Graves' hyperthyroidism.

This clonotype was recorded at least ten times. The chain employs TRBV12-3 or TRBV12-4 and TRBJ1-5, with 9 bases lining up with TRBD1. The CDR3 contains 16 residues. V was pared by 5 bases and J by 3 bases, with 8 bases of the junction left unmatched. CDR3: CASSPRDRDSNQPQHF. DNA of the CDR3: TGTGCCAGCAGTCCCCGGGACAGGGATTCCAATCAGCCCCAGCATTTT.

As regards this clonotype: The junction departs from germline at one end; a sequencing error may be responsible. The rearrangement joins TRBV20-1 to TRBJ1-2; TRBD1 might be the D (6 bases). The CDR3 is 15 amino acids. Looked up from germline, CDR1 is DFQATT and CDR2 is SNEGSKA (reference sequence). The CDR3 bases are TGCAGTGCCCCTAAGGGGGGCAGTTCCAACTATGACTACACCTTC. It translates to CSAPKGGSSNYDYTF.

This clonotype was counted ten times or more. The chain carries TRBV20-1 and TRBJ2-1; 12 nucleotides align to TRBD2. The CDR3 extends over 14 amino acids. The J segment lost 3 bases and the V segment lost 6 bases, leaving 3 bases of the junction unmatched. Germline V lookup: CDR1 DFQATT, CDR2 SNEGSKA (reference sequence). In DNA form, the CDR3 reads TGCAGTGCGATGACTAGCGGGAGCTACAATGAGCAGTTCTTC. It is translated as CSAMTSGSYNEQFF.

This clonotype was seen a handful of times. The chain uses TRBV27 and TRBJ2-2, with a possible D match to TRBD1 (6 bases). The CDR3 length is 15 residues. CDR1 is MNHEY, CDR2 SMNVEV, per germline (reference sequence). Deletions cut 2 bases from V and 3 bases from J, with 10 bases between. Written as DNA, the CDR3 is TGTGCCAGCAGTTTAAGAGGGGGAGACACCGGGGAGCTGTTTTTT. Protein product: CASSLRGGDTGELFF.

This clonotype was recorded many times. The chain is built from TRBV5-1 and TRBJ2-7, with D tentatively TRBD1 (6 bases). Germline V CDR1 and CDR2: SGHRS, YFSETQ. Trimming removed 7 bases at V and 7 bases at J, with 24 bases between. CDR3 length: 15 amino acids. CDR3 region: CASEAPSGTRREQYF. DNA for the CDR3: TGCGCCAGCGAGGCCCCCTCGGGGACAAGGAGAGAGCAGTACTTC.

This clonotype was picked up many times. The V and J genes are TRBV28 and TRBJ2-7, with D hard to call. In germline, CDR1 is MDHEN, CDR2 SYDVKM. Trimming shortened V by 6 bases and J by 3 bases, and 18 bases separated the two germline ends. The CDR3 has 15 amino acids. The CDR3 bases are TGTGCCAGCAGCCCTCCTCCGGGCAGGAACTACGAGCAGTACTTC. It yields the protein CASSPPPGRNYEQYF.

This clonotype was counted ten times or more. This chain links TRBV3-1 with TRBJ1-4, with D unclear. The germline V and J ends were trimmed by 0 bases and 7 bases, with 12 bases remaining between them. Germline-derived CDR1 and CDR2 are LGHDT and YNNKEL (reference sequence). CDR3 length equals 15 residues. The CDR3 sequence: CASSQDETGSEKLFF. The CDR3 bases are TGTGCCAGCAGCCAAGACGAAACGGGGAGTGAAAAACTGTTTTTT.

The gene calls are TRBV11-3 and TRBJ2-7; D gene unclear. Germline CDR1 and CDR2: SGHNT and YENEEA. The CDR3 is made up of 14 amino acids. The ends were cut back, 3 bases at V and 1 base at J, with 10 bases in the middle. CDR3 sequence (DNA): TGTGCCAGCAGCTTTGAACAAGGATCCTACGAGCAGTACTTC. Protein sequence: CASSFEQGSYEQYF.

This clonotype was seen at least ten times. V usage is TRBV20-1 and J usage is TRBJ1-5; D is unresolved. Trimming pared 2 bases from V and 6 bases from J, leaving 11 bases between. The CDR3 sequence is 13 residues long. The germline V gene has CDR1 DFQATT and CDR2 SNEGSKA (reference sequence). The CDR3 reads CSARRPGGQPQHF. CDR3 nucleotide sequence: TGCAGTGCTAGAAGACCAGGAGGTCAGCCCCAGCATTTT.

The table lists this clonotype with many counts. This sequence joins TRBV12-3 or TRBV12-4 and TRBJ2-7; TRBD2 matches 10 bases. The V gene end was trimmed by 3 bases and the J gene end by 3 bases; junction bases not matched to a gene: 20. This CDR3 spans 20 amino acids. CDR3 region: CASSFYGAGGSGRPHYEQYF. The DNA for the CDR3 is TGTGCCAGCAGTTTTTACGGCGCAGGCGGTAGCGGGAGGCCCCACTACGAGCAGTACTTC.

V is TRBV6-1 and J is TRBJ1-5; perhaps TRBD1 as D (6 bases). Between the trimmed V and J ends, which lost 2 bases and 0 bases, there was a span of 11 bases. CDR1 and CDR2 (germline): MNHNS, SASEGT. The CDR3 is 16 residues long. CDR3 DNA: TGTGCCAGCAGTGAAAGAAGGGGGGGTAGCAATCAGCCCCAGCATTTT. Translating gives CASSERRGGSNQPQHF.

Turning to this clonotype: With a much larger clone just one base away, this may be a read error. The CDR3 loop reads CAWQVAANTGELFF. The CDR3 DNA is TGTGCCTGGCAGGTCGCTGCGAACACCGGGGAGCTGTTTTTT. This chain connects TRBV30 to TRBJ2-2; no clear D gene. From germline, CDR1 is GTSNPN and CDR2 SVGIG (reference sequence). Trimming removed 5 bases from V and 0 bases from J, with 10 bases in between. The CDR3 has 14 amino acids.

This clonotype turned up a few times. The chain joins TRBV9 to TRBJ2-1, with TRBD2 matching 9 bases. The V gene end was trimmed by 4 bases and the J gene end by 2 bases; junction bases not matched to a gene: 7. The length of the CDR3 is 16 residues. Per germline, CDR1 SGDLS and CDR2 YYNGEE. CDR3 region: CASSKISSGTYNEQFF. In DNA, the CDR3 is TGTGCCAGCAGCAAAATTTCTAGCGGGACCTACAATGAGCAGTTCTTC. The full variable domain, its missing parts supplied by reference TRBV9 and TRBJ2-1, is DSGVTQTPKHLITATGQRVTLRCSPRSGDLSVYWYQQSLDQGLQFLIQYYNGEERAKGNILERFSAQQFPDLHSELNLSSLELGDSALYFCASSKISSGTYNEQFFGPGTRLTVL.

The sample holds many counts of this clonotype. V and J are TRBV18 and TRBJ1-1; D uncertain. V was trimmed by 3 bases and J by 0 bases, leaving 11 bases between them. Per germline, CDR1 KGHSH and CDR2 LQKENI. The CDR3 is made up of 15 amino acids. The CDR3 is CASSPLRHLNTEAFF. CDR3 nucleotides: TGTGCCAGCTCACCCCTTAGGCACTTGAACACTGAAGCTTTCTTT.

This clonotype has at least ten counts. The chain has TRBV28 and TRBJ2-1, with a tentative D call TRBD2 (6 bases). The CDR3 length is 17 residues. Germline CDR1 is MDHEN and CDR2 is SYDVKM. Trimming pared 5 bases from V and 6 bases from J, leaving 23 bases between. CDR3 protein: CASSTKRLAFRRNEQFF. The CDR3 nucleotides read TGTGCCAGCAGTACAAAACGCCTAGCGTTCCGTCGCAATGAGCAGTTCTTC. Complete variable domain (other parts from reference TRBV28 and TRBJ2-1): DVKVTQSSRYLVKRTGEKVFLECVQDMDHENMFWYRQDPGLGLRLIYFSYDVKMKEKGDIPEGYSVSREKKERFSLILESASTNQTSMYLCASSTKRLAFRRNEQFFGPGTRLTVL.

The chain couples TRBV25-1 to TRBJ2-2; perhaps TRBD2 as D (5 bases). The CDR3 runs 17 residues. The V end lost 1 base, the J end lost 1 base, and 13 bases lay between the germline ends. CDR1 and CDR2 from the germline V gene are MGHDK and SYGVNS. The CDR3, as DNA: TGTGCCAGCAGTGAATTCTCCGGGATCGGGAACACCGGGGAGCTGTTTTTT. This sequence encodes CASSEFSGIGNTGELFF.

This clonotype was detected ten times or more. The chain joins TRBV20-1 to TRBJ1-1; D is perhaps TRBD1 (6 bases). The CDR3 sequence is 15 residues long. Between the trimmed V and J ends, which lost 1 base and 5 bases, there was a span of 17 bases. The germline gives CDR1 DFQATT, CDR2 SNEGSKA (reference sequence). Here the CDR3 reads CSARASFWGRTEAFF. CDR3 nucleotide sequence: TGCAGTGCTAGAGCTTCCTTCTGGGGGCGGACTGAAGCTTTCTTT.

This clonotype was detected many times. The rearrangement uses TRBV7-2 and TRBJ2-3; possibly TRBD2 for D (7 bases). The V end was cut by 5 bases, the J end by 0 bases, with 18 bases between. Germline CDR1 is SGHTA and CDR2 is FQGNSA. The CDR3 length is 17 residues. The CDR3 DNA sequence: TGTGCCAGCAGCCAGGGGTGGCTAGCGGCCAGCACAGATACGCAGTATTTT. This codes for CASSQGWLAASTDTQYF.